Following are 24 T cell receptor beta chains from one sample sequenced in a study of beta chain features in type 1 diabetes. The investigators reverse transcribed all of the isolated RNA, so they sequenced expressed TCRB transcripts. Sequencing used immunoSEQ multiplex PCR; TCRdb keeps in-frame clones, though not all of them. The data contain about 620,000 clones, around a sixth of them singletons. Sequencing input: naive CD4+ T cells from blood. The receptors were sampled from a man between 18 and 29 years old in good health.

The V call is TRBV5-4, the J call TRBJ1-1, with 12 bases matching TRBD1. Trimming cost V 5 bases and J 5 bases; bases outside gene matches: 13. The CDR3 spans 17 residues. CDR1 and CDR2 from the germline V gene are SGHNT and YYREEE (reference sequence). CDR3 nucleotide sequence: TGTGCCAGCAGGGAGGGACAGGGGGCTGGGGTAGGGACTGAAGCTTTCTTT. This codes for CASREGQGAGVGTEAFF.

This clone has only a few counts. J is TRBJ1-1 and V is TRBV6-6; TRBD1 is a possible D gene (6 bases). The CDR3 has 15 residues. CDR1 is MNHNY and CDR2 is SVGAGI in the germline V gene (reference sequence). Deletions cut 6 bases from V and 1 base from J, with 15 bases between. This CDR3 reads CASRRPGHPNTEAFF. The CDR3 DNA follows: TGTGCCAGCAGGCGGCCGGGACACCCGAACACTGAAGCTTTCTTT.

This chain joins TRBV5-6 and TRBJ1-5; TRBD1 might be the D (5 bases). Germline V gene lookup returns CDR1 SGHDT and CDR2 YYEEEE. Trimming left V 3 bases short and J 1 base short, with 8 bases between. This CDR3 has 14 amino acids. The CDR3 DNA sequence: TGTGCCAGCAGCTGGGGACTGAGCAATCAGCCCCAGCATTTT. Translating it yields CASSWGLSNQPQHF.

This clone was observed a few times. The gene calls are TRBV11-3 and TRBJ2-1; 9 bases are shared with TRBD1. The CDR3 runs to 15 residues. With V trimmed by 7 bases and J by 0 bases, 4 bases remained unmatched. Germline assignment: CDR1 SGHNT and CDR2 YENEEA. CDR3 DNA: TGTGCCAGCACCCCGGGACAGGGCTCCTACAATGAGCAGTTCTTC. Translating it yields CASTPGQGSYNEQFF.

This rearrangement joins TRBV7-3 to TRBJ1-2; D ambiguous. The CDR3 is made up of 13 amino acids. Per germline, CDR1 SGHTA and CDR2 FQGTGA. The ends were cut back, 4 bases at V and 6 bases at J, with 12 bases in the middle. CDR3 DNA sequence: TGTGCCAGCAGCTCCGGCGGGTCGCATGGCTACACCTTC. This encodes CASSSGGSHGYTF.

This clone was detected a few times. The chain joins TRBV14 to TRBJ2-1, with 7 bases fitting TRBD2. With V trimmed by 2 bases and J by 0 bases, 4 bases remained unmatched. Germline assignment: CDR1 SGHDN and CDR2 FVKESK. This CDR3 comprises 16 residues. The CDR3 DNA is TGTGCCAGCAGCCAACCTAGCGGCATCTCCTACAATGAGCAGTTCTTC. It translates to CASSQPSGISYNEQFF.

There are a few counts of this clone. The genes are TRBV7-2 and TRBJ1-4; 12 nucleotides align to TRBD1. The CDR3 extends over 15 amino acids. V trimming: 5 bases; J trimming: 13 bases; junction bases outside the gene matches: 11. The germline V gene encodes CDR1 SGHTA and CDR2 FQGNSA. The CDR3: CASSVHLGQGAVLFF. CDR3 in DNA: TGTGCCAGCAGCGTACACTTGGGACAGGGGGCAGTACTGTTTTTT.

There are a few counts of this clone. This sequence joins TRBV4-3 and TRBJ1-2; D not resolved. The germline CDR1 and CDR2 sequences are LGHNA and YSLEER. The CDR3 extends over 16 amino acids. The germline V and J ends were trimmed by 0 bases and 8 bases, with 19 bases remaining between them. CDR3 nucleotide sequence: TGCGCCAGCAGCCAAGACCAGTCTCTAGCGATTTCAGGCTACACCTTC. Residues: CASSQDQSLAISGYTF.

CDR3 nucleotide sequence: TGTGCCAGCAGCCTCCCGGTGGTCAGGGAAGGAGCCAAAAACATTCAGTACTTC. It is translated as CASSLPVVREGAKNIQYF. The V call is TRBV9, the J call TRBJ2-4; a possible D gene is TRBD1 (5 bases). The CDR3 spans 18 residues. CDR1 is SGDLS and CDR2 is YYNGEE in the germline V gene. The V end lost 4 bases, the J end lost 0 bases, and 20 bases lay between the germline ends.

This clone was detected only a few times. The identical CDR3 is also encoded by other nucleotide sequences in the sample. The genes are TRBV20-1 and TRBJ2-7, with D uncertain. This CDR3 has 11 amino acids. From germline, CDR1 is DFQATT and CDR2 SNEGSKA (reference sequence). With 0 bases removed from V and 4 bases from J, the gap between germline ends came to 4 bases. The CDR3: CSAREAYEQYF. CDR3 bases: TGCAGTGCTAGAGAAGCATACGAGCAGTACTTC.

The chain is built from TRBV7-2 and TRBJ2-5; 14 nucleotides match TRBD2. The CDR3 has 18 amino acids. The V gene's germline CDR1 is SGHTA and CDR2 FQGNSA. Germline trimming cut 5 bases from V and 4 bases from J; bases unmatched to any gene: 12. The CDR3 DNA reads TGTGCCAGCAGCCCCTCTCCGGGACTAGCGGGGGTGATAGAGACCCAGTACTTC. This gives the protein CASSPSPGLAGVIETQYF.

The chain combines TRBV6-1 with TRBJ1-6; unclear D gene. The CDR3 is made up of 15 amino acids. CDR1 is MNHNS and CDR2 is SASEGT in the germline V gene. V was shortened by 1 base and J by 3 bases, with 7 bases between the two germline ends. The CDR3, as DNA: TGTGCCAGCAGTGAAGGAGCACACTATAATTCACCCCTCCACTTT. Translating gives CASSEGAHYNSPLHF.

The genes are TRBV9 and TRBJ1-2; D not resolved. V lost 0 bases, J lost 4 bases, and 10 bases lay in between. The CDR3 has 14 residues. Germline V lookup: CDR1 SGDLS, CDR2 YYNGEE. The CDR3 spells CASSVGAEPYGYTF. DNA for the CDR3: TGTGCCAGCAGCGTAGGGGCAGAACCCTATGGCTACACCTTC.

Comment on this clone: At one end, the junction sequence differs from germline, possibly due to a read error. The V gene is TRBV5-4, the J gene TRBJ2-1; 10 nucleotides align to TRBD2. The CDR3 is made up of 12 amino acids. Germline lookup yields CDR1 SGHNT and CDR2 YYREEE (reference sequence). The CDR3 protein is CASSLDGTSEIF. The CDR3 bases are TGTGCCAGCAGCTTGGACGGGACTAGCGAAATCTTC. Complete variable domain (other parts from reference TRBV5-4 and TRBJ2-1): ETGVTQSPTHLIKTRGQQVTLRCSSQSGHNTVSWYQQALGQGPQFIFQYYREEENGRGNFPPRFSGLQFPNYSSELNVNALELDDSALYLCASSLDGTSEIFGPGTRLTVL.

The chain joins TRBV11-2 to TRBJ2-3; D perhaps matches TRBD1 (5 bases). V was shortened by 7 bases and J by 9 bases, with 14 bases between the two germline ends. CDR1 and CDR2 from the germline V gene are SGHAT and FQNNGV. This CDR3 is 12 amino acids long. The CDR3, as DNA: TGTGCCAGCACCCCCTCGGCAGGGACGCAGTATTTT. It translates to CASTPSAGTQYF.

The J gene is TRBJ2-7, the V gene TRBV27; 10 nucleotides align to TRBD2. J lost 3 bases, V lost 5 bases, and 7 bases had no gene match. CDR1 is MNHEY, CDR2 SMNVEV, per germline (reference sequence). The length of the CDR3 is 15 residues. CDR3 nucleotides: TGTGCCAGCAGTCGCTTAGCGGGAGGAGGCTACGAGCAGTACTTC. Its protein is CASSRLAGGGYEQYF.

This clone has just a few counts. V and J are TRBV30 and TRBJ2-5; TRBD2 matches at 8 bases. The germline CDR1 and CDR2 sequences are GTSNPN and SVGIG (reference sequence). Germline trimming cut 0 bases from V and 5 bases from J; bases unmatched to any gene: 11. The CDR3 loop spans 16 amino acids. CDR3 region: CAWSVWAGGPRETQYF. The DNA of the CDR3 is TGTGCCTGGAGTGTTTGGGCGGGGGGCCCCCGGGAGACCCAGTACTTC.

The J gene is TRBJ1-2, the V gene TRBV21-1; TRBD1 reflects the table's D call only, with no check against the DNA. TRBV21-1 constitutes a pseudogene. The CDR3 contains 15 residues. The CDR3 nucleotides read TGTGCCAGCCAACCACGGGGACAGCCATTCTATGGCTACACCTTC. Translating gives CASQPRGQPFYGYTF.

This clone appeared a few times. The chain links TRBV25-1 to TRBJ2-5; TRBD2 matches at 12 bases. The CDR3 covers 16 residues. V shed 3 bases and J 1 base; nucleotides not matched to a gene: 3. The germline gives CDR1 MGHDK, CDR2 SYGVNS. CDR3 protein: CASSDRLAGAQETQYF. CDR3 in DNA: TGTGCCAGCAGTGATAGACTAGCGGGAGCCCAAGAGACCCAGTACTTC.

The chain recombines TRBV6-6 with TRBJ1-2; 11 nucleotides line up with TRBD1. CDR1 is MNHNY and CDR2 is SVGAGI in the germline V gene (reference sequence). V lost 8 bases, J lost 6 bases, and 5 bases stayed unmatched. The CDR3 length is 13 residues. The CDR3 here is CASGDRGWDGYTF. CDR3 sequence (DNA): TGTGCCAGCGGGGACAGGGGGTGGGATGGCTACACCTTC.

CDR3 in DNA: TGTGCCAGCAGCTTGTTAACCAGAGAAACTGGAAACACCATATATTTT. Protein sequence: CASSLLTRETGNTIYF. The chain couples TRBV5-4 to TRBJ1-3; no firm D call. This CDR3 has 16 amino acids. Germline V CDR1 and CDR2: SGHNT, YYREEE (reference sequence). Trimming stripped 1 base from V and 2 bases from J, with 13 bases between.

This chain uses TRBV7-3 with TRBJ2-7; D might be TRBD2 (6 bases). Trimming stripped 2 bases from V and 0 bases from J, with 11 bases between. CDR1 and CDR2 from the germline V gene are SGHTA and FQGTGA. The CDR3 runs 15 residues. The DNA for the CDR3 is TGTGCCAGCAGCTTACGACTAGGGGACTCCTACGAGCAGTACTTC. It specifies CASSLRLGDSYEQYF.

CDR3 region: CASSLPGASAYEQYF. The CDR3 bases are TGCGCCAGCAGCTTGCCGGGAGCCTCCGCCTACGAGCAGTACTTC. The gene calls are TRBV5-1 and TRBJ2-7; D is perhaps TRBD2 (6 bases). This CDR3 region has 15 residues. Trimming removed 1 base at V and 2 bases at J, with 13 bases between. Germline V gene data show CDR1 as SGHRS and CDR2 as YFSETQ.

The chain links TRBV9 to TRBJ1-1; 8 bases fit TRBD1. The CDR3 is made up of 13 amino acids. CDR1 is SGDLS and CDR2 is YYNGEE in the germline V gene. V was pared by 4 bases and J by 3 bases, with 2 bases of the junction left unmatched. In DNA, the CDR3 is TGTGCCAGCAGCTCGGACAGGGACACTGAAGCTTTCTTT. Encoded protein: CASSSDRDTEAFF.